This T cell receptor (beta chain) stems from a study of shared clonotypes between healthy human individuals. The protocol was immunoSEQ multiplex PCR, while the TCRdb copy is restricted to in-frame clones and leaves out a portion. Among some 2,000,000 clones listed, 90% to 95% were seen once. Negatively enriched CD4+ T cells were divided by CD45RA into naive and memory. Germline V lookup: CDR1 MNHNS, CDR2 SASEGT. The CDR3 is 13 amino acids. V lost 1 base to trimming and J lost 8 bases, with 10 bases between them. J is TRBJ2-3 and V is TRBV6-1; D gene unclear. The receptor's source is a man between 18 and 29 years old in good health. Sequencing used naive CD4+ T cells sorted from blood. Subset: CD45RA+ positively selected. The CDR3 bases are TGTGCCAGCAGTGAAGGAGCGCGTGGTACGCAGTATTTT. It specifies CASSEGARGTQYF.